The 15 T cell receptor beta chains reported below all come from one sample, sequenced in a study of neoadjuvant anti-PD-1 for oral cavity cancer. Time point indicated: after neoadjuvant nivolumab, at surgical resection. The repertoire was sequenced with immunoSEQ multiplex PCR; TCRdb's copy has only in-frame clones and lacks some. The sample has 65,000 to 70,000 clones, approximately 87% seen once. The starting material was PBMCs, obtained after nivolumab (anti-PD-1) treatment. The receptors come from a person aged 35 to 85 with oral cavity squamous cell carcinoma.

The chain carries TRBV7-2 and TRBJ2-3; no reliable D call. Trimming cost V 5 bases and J 6 bases, with 6 bases left between them. The CDR3 contains 11 residues. Germline V CDR1 and CDR2: SGHTA, FQGNSA. This chain's CDR3 is CASSVRDTQYF. DNA of the CDR3: TGTGCCAGCAGCGTGAGGGATACGCAGTATTTT. Full variable domain (outside the CDR3, taken from reference TRBV7-2 and TRBJ2-3): GAGVSQSPSNKVTEKGKDVELRCDPISGHTALYWYRQSLGQGLEFLIYFQGNSAPDKSGLPSDRFSAERTGGSVSTLTIQRTQQEDSAVYLCASSVRDTQYFGPGTRLTVL.

This sequence joins TRBV5-5 and TRBJ1-5; D is undetermined. V was shortened by 4 bases and J by 6 bases, with 14 bases between the two germline ends. The CDR3 length is 14 residues. Germline values: CDR1 SGHKS, CDR2 YYEKEE (reference sequence). The CDR3 region is CASSPTRGSQPQHF. CDR3 sequence (DNA): TGTGCCAGCAGCCCCACCCGGGGTAGTCAGCCCCAGCATTTT.

The chain uses TRBV5-1 and TRBJ2-4, with unresolved D. Per the germline V gene, CDR1 is SGHRS and CDR2 is YFSETQ. The CDR3 has 14 residues. V was clipped by 8 bases and J by 0 bases, with 12 bases between them. CDR3 in DNA: TGCGCCAGTCGGACGGATCTAGCCAAAAACATTCAGTACTTC. Translating it yields CASRTDLAKNIQYF.

V is TRBV5-1 and J is TRBJ2-2, with 8 nucleotides matching TRBD2. The CDR3 length is 16 residues. Losses at the gene ends were 3 bases for V and 5 bases for J; bases not matched to a gene: 9. The germline V gene has CDR1 SGHRS and CDR2 YFSETQ. CDR3 protein: CASSSGSGGRTGELFF. In nucleotides, the CDR3 is TGCGCCAGCAGCTCCGGGAGCGGCGGGAGGACCGGGGAGCTGTTTTTT.

The V and J genes are TRBV9 and TRBJ2-2; D is perhaps TRBD1 (6 bases). The V end was cut by 0 bases, the J end by 5 bases, with 11 bases between. The CDR3 runs 15 residues. Germline-derived CDR1 and CDR2 are SGDLS and YYNGEE. CDR3 nucleotides: TGTGCCAGCAGCGTAGAGGGGGTCGGTACCGGGGAGCTGTTTTTT. It codes for CASSVEGVGTGELFF.

The genes are TRBV6-4 and TRBJ2-3, with D perhaps TRBD1 (5 bases). Germline V lookup: CDR1 MRHNA, CDR2 SNTAGT. The ends were cut back, 7 bases at V and 2 bases at J, with 13 bases in the middle. The CDR3 is 14 amino acids. CDR3 amino acids: CASKVQGNTDTQYF. The CDR3 DNA follows: TGTGCCAGCAAAGTTCAGGGAAACACAGATACGCAGTATTTT.

This chain connects TRBV29-1 to TRBJ1-1, with 7 bases matching TRBD1. The CDR3 sequence is 14 residues long. CDR1 is SQVTM and CDR2 is ANQGSEA in the germline V gene. Trimming cost V 4 bases and J 5 bases; bases outside gene matches: 10. DNA of the CDR3: TGCAGCGTTGCCCCACACCAGGGGGAGACTGAAGCTTTCTTT. Translating gives CSVAPHQGETEAFF.

This clone was seen more than once but under ten times. The rearrangement joins TRBV28 to TRBJ1-1, with D perhaps matching TRBD1 (5 bases). The germline gives CDR1 MDHEN, CDR2 SYDVKM. The CDR3 runs to 13 residues. The ends were cut back, 4 bases at V and 7 bases at J, with 13 bases in the middle. The CDR3 DNA follows: TGTGCCAGCAGTTCCGACAGAAGCCTTGAAGCTTTCTTT. It specifies CASSSDRSLEAFF.

This chain connects TRBV27 to TRBJ1-5, with no clear D. The CDR3 loop spans 15 amino acids. Germline loops: CDR1 MNHEY, CDR2 SMNVEV (reference sequence). The V end was cut by 6 bases, the J end by 8 bases, with 20 bases between. The CDR3 reads CASRPVGYGLEPQHF. The CDR3, as DNA: TGTGCCAGCAGGCCGGTAGGCTACGGGCTGGAGCCCCAGCATTTT.

A remark on this clone: At one of its ends the junction is not consistent with the germline gene, which may arise from a read error. This chain joins TRBV13 and TRBJ1-2; TRBD1 agrees at 11 bases. Germline V gene data show CDR1 as PRHDT and CDR2 as FYEKMQ (reference sequence). The CDR3 length is 14 residues. Here the CDR3 reads CASRTGGSDLVFRF. Here the CDR3 DNA reads TGTGCCAGCCGGACAGGGGGCTCGGATCTGGTCTTCAGATTC.

The chain employs TRBV2 and TRBJ1-4, with D possibly TRBD1 on 6 matching bases. CDR3 length equals 15 residues. The V and J ends lost 6 bases and 8 bases respectively, with 19 bases between them. In germline, CDR1 is SNHLY, CDR2 FYNNEI. CDR3 amino acids: CASSRERQGYEKLFF. The CDR3 coding sequence is TGTGCCAGCAGCCGAGAACGTCAGGGGTACGAAAAACTGTTTTTT.

J is TRBJ2-1 and V is TRBV5-6; D call uncertain. The CDR3 has 13 amino acids. From germline, CDR1 is SGHDT and CDR2 YYEEEE. V dropped 2 bases and J dropped 7 bases, with 10 bases sitting between them. The chain's CDR3 is CASSLPNYNEQFF. The CDR3 region has the DNA TGTGCCAGCAGCTTACCTAATTATAATGAGCAGTTCTTC.

The genes are TRBV10-3 and TRBJ1-5, with 7 bases aligning to TRBD1. The CDR3 is 14 amino acids. The junction had 1 base not matched to a gene; V was cut back by 4 bases and J by 1 base. Germline CDR1 ENHRY, CDR2 SYGVKD. CDR3 region: CAISAGGSNQPQHF. Written as DNA, the CDR3 is TGTGCCATCAGTGCAGGGGGGAGCAATCAGCCCCAGCATTTT.

This chain joins TRBV7-8 and TRBJ2-5; TRBD2 aligns across 7 bases. Germline V lookup: CDR1 SGHVS, CDR2 FQNEAQ. Trimming at V came to 1 base and at J to 5 bases, leaving 7 bases not matched to a gene. The CDR3 loop spans 15 amino acids. The CDR3 reads CASSLDGGIEETQYF. The DNA for the CDR3 is TGTGCCAGCAGCTTAGACGGGGGGATCGAGGAGACCCAGTACTTC.

The chain couples TRBV7-2 to TRBJ2-1; no clear D gene. This CDR3 contains 11 residues. V shed 1 base and J shed 9 bases, with 4 bases lying between them. Germline V gene sequence: CDR1 SGHTA, CDR2 FQGNSA. CDR3 DNA: TGTGCCAGCAGCTTAGTGGTTGAGCAGTTCTTC. It is translated as CASSLVVEQFF.